Shown below are 9 T cell receptor beta chains from a single sample sequenced in a study of T-cell memory formation after mild COVID-19 (dated by TCRdb to about 2021). The method behind the library was 5' RACE. Data came from an Illumina NovaSeq 6000. TCRdb reprocessing: public reads trimmed at Q25 with fastp, clones called with MiXCR, in-frame beta chains kept. Here each entry gathers all rows of one CDR3 protein and keeps the most common genes and DNA. Recorded for this sample are some 260,000 distinct CDR3 sequences; 15% to 20% of them occurred a single time. Jointly, the top ten make up 3% to 4.5% of the sample. Specimen: PBMCs or a T cell subset sorted from them (not recorded which). The receptors were sampled from a man in his late teens or twenties who had mild COVID-19 (a few samples of this study predate the infection). The sample titles of this study are shuffled in the database, so cell type and time point are left out; the donor was told from shared clones.

This clonotype is categorized as medium-sized. The V gene is TRBV7-2, the J gene TRBJ2-5, with 12 bases lining up with TRBD2. This CDR3 contains 15 residues. With 1 base clipped from V and 5 bases from J, the junction kept 2 bases outside the gene matches. The germline gives CDR1 SGHTA, CDR2 FQGNSA. CDR3 region: CASSLDGTSGETQYF. CDR3 DNA sequence: TGTGCCAGCAGCTTAGACGGGACTAGCGGGGAGACCCAGTACTTC.

The chain is built from TRBV9 and TRBJ2-5; 9 positions match TRBD2. Germline values: CDR1 SGDLS, CDR2 YYNGEE. After removal of 2 bases from V and 5 bases from J, the junction contained 4 bases not matched to a gene. The CDR3 covers 14 residues. Here the CDR3 DNA reads TGTGCCAGCAGCGTCGGCGGGGGGGTTGAGACCCAGTACTTC. This codes for CASSVGGGVETQYF. Using reference TRBV9 and TRBJ2-5 for the parts outside the CDR3, the full variable domain is DSGVTQTPKHLITATGQRVTLRCSPRSGDLSVYWYQQSLDQGLQFLIQYYNGEERAKGNILERFSAQQFPDLHSELNLSSLELGDSALYFCASSVGGGVETQYFGPGTRLLVL.

As for this clonotype: The likely explanation is a read error, given a far larger clone one base away. V gene TRBV6-5 combines with J gene TRBJ2-3; D gene unclear. The CDR3 runs to 12 residues. Germline V gene sequence: CDR1 MNHEY, CDR2 SVGAGI. The DNA of the CDR3 is TGTGCCAGCAGTCCCAGCACAGATACGAAGTATTTT. Translation: CASSPSTDTKYF.

This clonotype was counted between two and nine times. The CDR3 nucleotides read TGCGCCAGCAGCCTGACATTCACCCCGGCCAATGAGCAGTTCTTC. It codes for CASSLTFTPANEQFF. The chain carries TRBV5-1 and TRBJ2-1, with D unresolved. Germline CDR1 reads SGHRS; CDR2 reads YFSETQ. Trimming cost V 4 bases and J 6 bases, with 17 bases left between them. This CDR3 spans 15 amino acids. The full variable domain, its missing parts supplied by reference TRBV5-1 and TRBJ2-1, is KAGVTQTPRYLIKTRGQQVTLSCSPISGHRSVSWYQQTPGQGLQFLFEYFSETQRNKGNFPGRFSGRQFSNSRSEMNVSTLELGDSALYLCASSLTFTPANEQFFGPGTRLTVL.

This clonotype has a handful of counts. This sequence joins TRBV6-2 or TRBV6-3 and TRBJ1-1; tentatively, D is TRBD1 (5 bases). The CDR3 extends over 12 amino acids. Germline V gene lookup returns CDR1 MNHEY and CDR2 SVGEGT. V was cut by 6 bases and J by 10 bases, with 15 bases left in between. In DNA form, the CDR3 reads TGTGCCAGCAGATTTGACAGCGGAGTAGCTTTCTTT. Amino acid sequence: CASRFDSGVAFF.

The chain combines TRBV28 with TRBJ2-7, with 7 bases identical to TRBD2. CDR1 and CDR2 (germline): MDHEN, SYDVKM. V shed 5 bases and J 2 bases; nucleotides not matched to a gene: 9. There are 15 residues in the CDR3. This chain's CDR3 is CASSPAASGTYEQYV. Here the CDR3 DNA reads TGTGCCAGCAGTCCGGCGGCTAGCGGAACCTACGAGCAGTACGTC.

This clonotype was detected only once. This chain joins TRBV28 and TRBJ2-7; 11 nucleotides agree with TRBD1. CDR3 length: 13 amino acids. V trimming: 3 bases; J trimming: 9 bases; junction bases outside the gene matches: 4. CDR1 and CDR2 from the germline V gene are MDHEN and SYDVKM. CDR3 residues: CASSFSDRGPQYV. CDR3 nucleotides: TGTGCCAGCAGTTTCTCGGACAGGGGGCCGCAGTACGTC.

The chain is built from TRBV4-3 and TRBJ2-7; TRBD1 might be the D (5 bases). In germline, CDR1 is LGHNA, CDR2 YSLEER. The CDR3 is 16 residues long. Trimming took off 5 bases at V and 2 bases at J, with 19 bases between the two ends. The CDR3 DNA is TGCGCCAGCAGCGTAACCGACACAGGTAACCCCTACGAGCAGTACTTC. Residues: CASSVTDTGNPYEQYF.

About this clonotype: An end of the junction differs from the germline gene, which may be a read error. The chain joins TRBV7-6 to TRBJ2-2; no clear D. This CDR3 has 14 amino acids. Germline CDR1 and CDR2: SGHVS and FNYEAQ. The CDR3 coding sequence is TGTGCCGGCAGCTTAACGGTGAACACCGGGGAGCTGTTTTTT. This translates into CAGSLTVNTGELFF.